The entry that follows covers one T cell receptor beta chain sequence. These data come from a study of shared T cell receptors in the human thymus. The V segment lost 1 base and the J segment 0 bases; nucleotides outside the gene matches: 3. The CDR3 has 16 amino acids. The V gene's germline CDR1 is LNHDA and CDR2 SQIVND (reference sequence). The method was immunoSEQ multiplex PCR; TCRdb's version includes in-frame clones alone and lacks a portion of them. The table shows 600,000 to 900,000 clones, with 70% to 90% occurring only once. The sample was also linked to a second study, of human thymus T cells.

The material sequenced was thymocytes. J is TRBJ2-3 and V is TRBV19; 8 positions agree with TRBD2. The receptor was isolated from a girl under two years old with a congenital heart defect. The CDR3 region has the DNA TGTGCCAGTAGTATAGCGGGGGGGTGCAGCACAGATACGCAGTATTTT. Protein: CASSIAGGCSTDTQYF. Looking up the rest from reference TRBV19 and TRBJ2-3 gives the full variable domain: DGGITQSPKYLFRKEGQNVTLSCEQNLNHDAMYWYRQDPGQGLRLIYYSQIVNDFQKGDIAEGYSVSREKKESFPLTVTSAQKNPTAFYLCASSIAGGCSTDTQYFGPGTRLTVL.